The T cell receptor (beta chain) under discussion was sequenced for a study of CD8 T cells in ankylosing spondylitis. The germline V gene encodes CDR1 SGHTA and CDR2 FQGTGA. V lost 6 bases and J 4 bases, leaving 18 bases between the germline ends. The CDR3 runs 15 residues. Each CDR3 protein is one row after TCRdb ran MiXCR on the 5' RACE reads. The sample holds 200,000 or so distinct CDR3 sequences, about a quarter seen once. The rearrangement links TRBV7-3 to TRBJ1-2; D unresolved. Sequencing was performed on blood, either unsorted or a sorted T cell fraction (not recorded which). The TCR sequence derives from a male donor with ankylosing spondylitis or in good health (not recorded which). CDR3 amino acids: CASSPGRGSGYGYTF. The CDR3 DNA reads as TGTGCCAGCAGTCCTGGGCGGGGATCTGGCTATGGCTACACCTTC.